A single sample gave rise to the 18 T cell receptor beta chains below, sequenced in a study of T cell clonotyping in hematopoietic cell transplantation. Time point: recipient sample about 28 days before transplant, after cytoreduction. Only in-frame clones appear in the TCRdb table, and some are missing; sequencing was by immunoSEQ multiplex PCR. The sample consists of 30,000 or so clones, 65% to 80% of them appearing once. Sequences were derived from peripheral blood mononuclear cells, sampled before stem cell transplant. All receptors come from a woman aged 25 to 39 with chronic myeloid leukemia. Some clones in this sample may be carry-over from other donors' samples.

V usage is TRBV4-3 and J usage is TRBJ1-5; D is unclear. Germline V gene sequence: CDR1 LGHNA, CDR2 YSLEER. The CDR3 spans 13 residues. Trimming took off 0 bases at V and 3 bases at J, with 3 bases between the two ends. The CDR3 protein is CASSQEDNQPQHF. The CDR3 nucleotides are TGCGCCAGCAGCCAAGAGGACAATCAGCCCCAGCATTTT.

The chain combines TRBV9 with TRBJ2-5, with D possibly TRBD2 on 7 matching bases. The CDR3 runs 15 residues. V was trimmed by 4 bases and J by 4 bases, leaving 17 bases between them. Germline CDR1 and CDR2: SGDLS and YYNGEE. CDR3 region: CASSTSGGRRETQYF. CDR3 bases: TGTGCCAGCAGCACCTCCGGGGGGCGTCGAGAGACCCAGTACTTC.

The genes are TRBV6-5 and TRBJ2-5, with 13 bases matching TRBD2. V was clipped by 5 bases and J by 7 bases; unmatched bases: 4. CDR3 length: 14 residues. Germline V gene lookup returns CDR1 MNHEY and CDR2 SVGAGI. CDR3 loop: CASSLRTSGGTQYF. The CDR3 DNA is TGTGCCAGCAGTCTTCGGACTAGCGGGGGGACCCAGTACTTC.

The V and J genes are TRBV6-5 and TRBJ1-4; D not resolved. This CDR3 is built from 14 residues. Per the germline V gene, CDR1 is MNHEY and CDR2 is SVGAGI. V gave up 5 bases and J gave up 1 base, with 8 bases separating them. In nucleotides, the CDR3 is TGTGCCAGCAGTCCAGGAAGAACTAATGAAAAACTGTTTTTT. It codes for CASSPGRTNEKLFF.

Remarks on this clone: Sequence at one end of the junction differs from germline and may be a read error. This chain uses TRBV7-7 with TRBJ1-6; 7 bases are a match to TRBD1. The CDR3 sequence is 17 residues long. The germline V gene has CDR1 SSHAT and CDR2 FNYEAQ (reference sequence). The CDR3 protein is CASSARQGREYNSPLHF. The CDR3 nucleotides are TGTGCTAGCAGCGCCAGACAGGGAAGGGAATATAATTCACCCCTCCACTTT.

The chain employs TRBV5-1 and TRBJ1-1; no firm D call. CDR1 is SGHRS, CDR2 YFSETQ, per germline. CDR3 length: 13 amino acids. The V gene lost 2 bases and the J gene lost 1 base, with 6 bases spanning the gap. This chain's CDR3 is CASSLGSNTEAFF. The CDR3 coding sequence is TGCGCCAGCAGCTTAGGTTCGAACACTGAAGCTTTCTTT.

CDR3 DNA: TGTGCCAGCAGTTTATGGGACAGGGGGCTTTATCCTGAAGCTTTCTTT. The encoded protein is CASSLWDRGLYPEAFF. The V and J genes are TRBV27 and TRBJ1-1; 12 bases align to TRBD1. From germline, CDR1 is MNHEY and CDR2 SMNVEV (reference sequence). The CDR3 is 16 amino acids. Trimming at V came to 1 base and at J to 6 bases, leaving 6 bases not matched to a gene.

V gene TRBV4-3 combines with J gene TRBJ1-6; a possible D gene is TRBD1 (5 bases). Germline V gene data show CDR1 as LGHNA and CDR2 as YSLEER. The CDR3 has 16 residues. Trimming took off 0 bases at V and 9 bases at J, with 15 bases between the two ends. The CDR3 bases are TGCGCCAGCAGCCAAGATTACGGGGGTGAGGGTTCACCCCTCCACTTT. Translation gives CASSQDYGGEGSPLHF.

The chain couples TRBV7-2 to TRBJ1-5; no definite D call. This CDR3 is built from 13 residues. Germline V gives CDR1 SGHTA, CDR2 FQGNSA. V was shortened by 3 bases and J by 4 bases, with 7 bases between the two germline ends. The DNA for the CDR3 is TGTGCCAGCAGCTTTGCCCAGAATCAGCCCCAGCATTTT. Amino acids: CASSFAQNQPQHF.

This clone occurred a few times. CDR3 region: CSVGGFYGYTF. CDR3 DNA: TGCAGCGTCGGGGGATTCTATGGCTACACCTTC. V and J are TRBV29-1 and TRBJ1-2; a possible D gene is TRBD1 (5 bases). Looked up from germline, CDR1 is SQVTM and CDR2 is ANQGSEA. Deletions cut 6 bases from V and 4 bases from J, with 9 bases between. The CDR3 runs 11 residues.

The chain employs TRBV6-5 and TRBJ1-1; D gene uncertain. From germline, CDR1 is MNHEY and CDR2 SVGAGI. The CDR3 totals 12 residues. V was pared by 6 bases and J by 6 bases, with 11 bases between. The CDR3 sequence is CASSHFNSEAFF. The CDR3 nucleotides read TGTGCCAGCAGCCATTTTAATTCTGAAGCTTTCTTT.

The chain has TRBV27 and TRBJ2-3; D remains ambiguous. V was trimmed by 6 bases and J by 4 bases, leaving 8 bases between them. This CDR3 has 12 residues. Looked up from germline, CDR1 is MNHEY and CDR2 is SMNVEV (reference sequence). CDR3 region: CASSRRSDTQYF. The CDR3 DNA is TGTGCCAGCAGCCGCCGTTCAGATACGCAGTATTTT.

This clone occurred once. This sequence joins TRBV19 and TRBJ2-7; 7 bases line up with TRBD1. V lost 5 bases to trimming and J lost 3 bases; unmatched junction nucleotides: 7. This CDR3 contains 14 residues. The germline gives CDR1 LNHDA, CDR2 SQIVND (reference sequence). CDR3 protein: CASSWAGGDYEQYF. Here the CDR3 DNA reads TGTGCCAGTAGTTGGGCAGGGGGAGACTACGAGCAGTACTTC.

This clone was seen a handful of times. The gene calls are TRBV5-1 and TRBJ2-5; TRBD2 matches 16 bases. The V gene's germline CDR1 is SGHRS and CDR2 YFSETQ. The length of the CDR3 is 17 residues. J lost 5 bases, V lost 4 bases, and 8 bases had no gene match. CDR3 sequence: CASSPGLAGGRVETQYF. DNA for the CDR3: TGCGCCAGCAGCCCGGGACTAGCGGGGGGGCGTGTTGAGACCCAGTACTTC.

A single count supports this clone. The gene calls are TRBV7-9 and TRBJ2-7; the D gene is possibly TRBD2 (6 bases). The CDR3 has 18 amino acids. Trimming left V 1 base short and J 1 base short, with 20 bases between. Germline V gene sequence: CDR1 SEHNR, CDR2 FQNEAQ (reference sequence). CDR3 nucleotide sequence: TGTGCCAGCAGCTTAGGGGGATTTGGGCAGGGAGGTTCCTACGAGCAGTACGTC. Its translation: CASSLGGFGQGGSYEQYV.

The chain's CDR3 is CASSVRSSGNTIYF. In nucleotides, the CDR3 is TGTGCCAGCAGTGTCAGGAGCTCTGGAAACACCATATATTTT. This chain uses TRBV6-1 with TRBJ1-3; D unresolved. The CDR3 contains 14 residues. V shed 4 bases and J shed 0 bases, with 7 bases lying between them. The germline gives CDR1 MNHNS, CDR2 SASEGT.

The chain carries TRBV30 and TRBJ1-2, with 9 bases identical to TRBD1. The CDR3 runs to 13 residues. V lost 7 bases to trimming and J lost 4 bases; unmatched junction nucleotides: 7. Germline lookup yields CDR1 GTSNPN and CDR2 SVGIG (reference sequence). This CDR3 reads CASDRGSTYGYTF. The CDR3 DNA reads TGTGCCTCAGACAGGGGGTCAACCTATGGCTACACCTTC.

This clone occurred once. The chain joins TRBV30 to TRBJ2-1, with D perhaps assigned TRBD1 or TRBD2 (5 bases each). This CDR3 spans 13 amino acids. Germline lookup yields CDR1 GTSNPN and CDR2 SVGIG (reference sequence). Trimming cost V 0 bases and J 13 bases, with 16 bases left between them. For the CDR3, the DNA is TGTGCCTGGAGTGTACGAGAGGGGACCCCACAGTTCTTC. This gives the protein CAWSVREGTPQFF. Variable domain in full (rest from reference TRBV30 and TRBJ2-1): SQTIHQWPATLVQPVGSPLSLECTVEGTSNPNLYWYRQAAGRGLQLLFYSVGIGQISSEVPQNLSASRPQDRQFILSSKKLLLSDSGFYLCAWSVREGTPQFFGPGTRLTVL.